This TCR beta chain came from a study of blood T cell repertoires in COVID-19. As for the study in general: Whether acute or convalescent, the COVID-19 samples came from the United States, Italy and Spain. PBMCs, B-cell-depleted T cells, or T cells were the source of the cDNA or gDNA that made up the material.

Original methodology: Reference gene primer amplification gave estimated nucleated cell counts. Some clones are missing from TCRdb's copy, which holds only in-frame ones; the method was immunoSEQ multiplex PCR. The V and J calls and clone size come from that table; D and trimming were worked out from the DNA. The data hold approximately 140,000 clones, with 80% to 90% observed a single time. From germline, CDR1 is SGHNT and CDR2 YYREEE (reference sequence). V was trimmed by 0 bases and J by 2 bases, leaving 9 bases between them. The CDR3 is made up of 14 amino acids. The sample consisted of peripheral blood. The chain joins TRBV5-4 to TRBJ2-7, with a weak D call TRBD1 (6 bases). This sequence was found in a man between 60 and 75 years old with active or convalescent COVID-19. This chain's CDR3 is CASSLDGGPYEQYF. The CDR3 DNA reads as TGTGCCAGCAGCTTGGATGGGGGCCCCTACGAGCAGTACTTC.